Reported below is one T cell receptor beta chain. Its antigen is as yet unknown. Trimming pared 5 bases from V and 6 bases from J, leaving 16 bases between. The CDR3 consists of 14 residues. Germline-derived CDR1 and CDR2 are SGHTA and FQGNSA. This sample was taken from a study of T cells after yellow fever vaccination. Turning to the study itself: SMART-Seq v4 Ultra Low Input prepared libraries from low-cell fractions.

General study findings and limits: Compared with primary, the secondary response was weaker and peaked at day 5, not 15.

They built TCR cDNA with 5'RACE template switching, a step that put in a universal primer site and UMIs. TCRdb passed the 5' RACE reads through MiXCR, listing each CDR3 protein once. The table shows about 230,000 distinct CDR3 sequences, with around 6.7% occurring only once. Here the sequenced sample was CD4+ T cells sorted from PBMCs, taken on the day of the yellow fever booster vaccination. This rearrangement joins TRBV7-2 to TRBJ2-5, with D perhaps TRBD2 (6 bases). The TCR sequence derives from a man aged 25-40 years who received the YFV17D yellow fever vaccine. CDR3 nucleotides: TGTGCCAGCAGCCTTAGCGGAGGCGCGCAGACCCAGTACTTC. This codes for CASSLSGGAQTQYF. Based on the CDR3 plus reference TRBV7-2 and TRBJ2-5, the full variable domain is GAGVSQSPSNKVTEKGKDVELRCDPISGHTALYWYRQSLGQGLEFLIYFQGNSAPDKSGLPSDRFSAERTGGSVSTLTIQRTQQEDSAVYLCASSLSGGAQTQYFGPGTRLLVL.